These 4 T cell receptor beta chains were sequenced from one sample in a study of response to subunit inactivated influenza vaccine. Using its own MiXCR run on the RT-PCR reads, TCRdb lists one record per CDR3 protein. The repertoire includes over 800,000 distinct CDR3 sequences, 21% of them detected once, and 10% to 13% sits in the top ten. Source: PBMCs from blood, taken 5 days after vaccination. These receptors were collected from a man between 45 and 60 years old who received an inactivated influenza vaccine.

This clonotype came up many times. This chain connects TRBV7-3 to TRBJ2-1; D possibly uses TRBD1 or TRBD2 (5 bases each). The germline V gene encodes CDR1 SGHTA and CDR2 FQGTGA. V was pared by 2 bases and J by 6 bases, with 11 bases between. The CDR3 contains 14 residues. The CDR3 protein is CASSLLGGGNEQFF. The CDR3 region has the DNA TGTGCCAGCAGCTTATTAGGTGGGGGCAATGAGCAGTTCTTC.

The chain employs TRBV28 and TRBJ1-1, with 10 bases fitting TRBD1. CDR1 and CDR2 (germline): MDHEN, SYDVKM. This CDR3 spans 17 amino acids. V shed 5 bases, J shed 7 bases, and the junction held 16 bases outside the gene matches. The CDR3 here is CASSEQNPRTGGVEAFF. The CDR3 coding sequence is TGTGCCAGCAGTGAGCAAAATCCCAGGACAGGGGGGGTTGAAGCTTTCTTT.

There are a few counts of this clonotype. V is TRBV4-2 and J is TRBJ1-4, with D unresolved. Germline assignment: CDR1 LGHNA and CDR2 YNFKEQ. The CDR3 has 16 amino acids. V was clipped by 3 bases and J by 4 bases, with 15 bases between them. CDR3 residues: CASSQLGHPINEKLFF. DNA of the CDR3: TGTGCCAGCAGCCAGCTGGGCCACCCCATTAATGAAAAACTGTTTTTT.

This clonotype was seen a few times. This sequence joins TRBV5-1 and TRBJ2-3; D perhaps matches TRBD1 (5 bases). This CDR3 is 13 amino acids long. Per the germline V gene, CDR1 is SGHRS and CDR2 is YFSETQ. V shed 3 bases and J shed 9 bases, with 14 bases lying between them. The CDR3 sequence is CASSSAQGTTQYF. The DNA for the CDR3 is TGCGCCAGCAGCTCCGCGCAGGGCACGACGCAGTATTTT. Together with reference TRBV5-1 and TRBJ2-3, the CDR3 gives the full variable domain: KAGVTQTPRYLIKTRGQQVTLSCSPISGHRSVSWYQQTPGQGLQFLFEYFSETQRNKGNFPGRFSGRQFSNSRSEMNVSTLELGDSALYLCASSSAQGTTQYFGPGTRLTVL.